This T cell receptor (beta chain) was identified during a study of blood T cell repertoires in COVID-19. TCRdb's copy holds only in-frame clones and misses some; the assay was immunoSEQ multiplex PCR. The table has about 320,000 clones, 65% to 85% seen once. Germline V gene lookup returns CDR1 GTSNPN and CDR2 SVGIG (reference sequence). Trimming shortened V by 2 bases and J by 8 bases, and 15 bases separated the two germline ends. This CDR3 comprises 13 residues. The material sequenced was peripheral blood. The chain recombines TRBV30 with TRBJ1-2; perhaps TRBD1 as D (5 bases). The receptor comes from a woman aged 45-60 years with acute or convalescent COVID-19. The CDR3 here is CAWSTYGGGGYTF. Here the CDR3 DNA reads TGTGCCTGGAGTACCTACGGGGGTGGAGGCTACACCTTC. The entire variable domain, with the rest obtained from reference TRBV30 and TRBJ1-2, is as follows: SQTIHQWPATLVQPVGSPLSLECTVEGTSNPNLYWYRQAAGRGLQLLFYSVGIGQISSEVPQNLSASRPQDRQFILSSKKLLLSDSGFYLCAWSTYGGGGYTFGSGTRLTVV.